This TCR beta chain was identified during a study of T cell responses to AZD1222 COVID-19 vaccine (dated by TCRdb to 2020 to 2022). Turning to the overall study: A total of under 250 trial participants underwent TCR sequencing, of whom around 210 had received two doses of AZD1222 and around 25 had received two doses of the MenACWY control vaccine. Trial participants were enrolled into age subgroups of 18-55, 56-69 and 70-plus years, which contained around 140, 26 and 57 TCR-sequenced participants, respectively.

The CDR3 regions of human TCRbeta chains were analyzed by immunosequencing. The study's processing was this. TCRs in the repertoires were compared against a reference library of SARS-CoV-2-specific TCRs that had been generated with the MIRA antigen-specificity platform. Breadth was defined as the fraction of unique TCRs that were SARS-CoV-2-associated, and depth was defined as the fraction of total T cells that were SARS-CoV-2-associated. Using the MIRA data, every spike-specific TCR was mapped to the spike region that the TCR reacted to and assigned to either a CD4 or a CD8 class. Log10-transformed breadth and depth values were compared by one-way ANOVA with Sidak's multiple comparisons tests. TCRdb took this table from immuneACCESS and kept in-frame rearrangements with V and J called. Such tables lack part of the clones; where checked against another copy, unresolved V genes explain under half of the gap, and the rest is unexplained. The V and J calls and the clone size are those of that table, but D and trimming were determined from the DNA. Here the sample has roughly 150,000 clones; 90% to 95% occur a single time. Of the sample, under 6% is held by the ten largest clones.

The time point label of this sample denotes: about 28 days (+/-7) after the second vaccine dose. Because spike-specific TCR depth and breadth did not differ between the two schedules, AZD1222 recipients who got a second dose at roughly 4 weeks were pooled with those who got a second dose at roughly 12 weeks. Samples from vaccinated people were obtained from the UK trials COV001 and COV002, which included a single-blind randomized controlled phase 2/3 trial of AZD1222 (ChAdOx1 nCoV-19) in healthy adults. Trial participant PBMC samples were collected at day 0 and day 28 after the second dose for TCRbeta chain sequencing. Taken from the germline V gene, the CDR1 and CDR2 loops are SNHLY and FYNNEI. V is pruned by 9 bases and J by 3 bases, leaving 15 bases of the junction without a gene match. The CDR3 sequence holds 16 residues, the cysteine and phenylalanine included. Only the CDR3 DNA is retained, 48 bases long and in frame from the first base.

Study-wide findings and limitations: Conclusions about previously exposed vaccinees were limited because only a handful of AZD1222 recipients were SARS-CoV-2 seropositive at baseline. After two AZD1222 doses, both the breadth and the depth of spike-specific TCRs were significantly higher than at day 0 and than in MenACWY recipients. Because no day 14 peak-response samples were available, repertoires were characterized only after the peak T cell response. Most participants were white British and females outnumbered males, and the authors suggested that clonal diversity may have been underestimated. CD4 TCRs associated with the vaccine covered the entire spike protein, and the dominant responses were in regions 160-218 and 743-854. Reportedly, close to half of the unique spike-specific TCRs recognized epitopes lying outside the regions that are mutated in the B.1.351 and B.1.1.7 variants. In the small 56-69-year group, the increase in depth fell short of significance, most likely because of low power.

This clone was counted a single time. This receptor's antigen is unknown. No base quality values were provided; no much bigger clone lies one nucleotide off. The chain is encoded by TRBV2 joined to TRBJ1-2, with 8 junctional bases fitting TRBD1. Source: peripheral blood, taken 28 days after the second AZD1222 dose. This sequence was found in an adult who received the AZD1222 COVID-19 vaccine. The CDR3: CARHLNPGTGHYGYTF. The nucleotide sequence reads TGTGCCAGACATTTAAACCCCGGGACAGGCCACTATGGCTACACCTTC.